The 24 T cell receptor beta chains given below trace back to one sample, sequenced in a study of cytomegalovirus exposure and HLA in healthy donors. Vbeta (60) and Jbeta (13) primers were used in the PCR. Assay: immunoSEQ multiplex PCR; the TCRdb copy retains only in-frame clones and omits some. The data show approximately 120,000 clones, approximately 73% seen once. Sequenced material: PBMCs. These receptors originate from a man in his fifties or sixties in good health and CMV-seropositive.

The V gene is TRBV4-2, the J gene TRBJ2-1; 11 nucleotides match TRBD2. Germline trimming cut 2 bases from V and 0 bases from J; bases unmatched to any gene: 9. This CDR3 comprises 19 residues. Germline V gene sequence: CDR1 LGHNA, CDR2 YNFKEQ. CDR3 sequence reads: CASSQSSSGGLSSYNEQFF. As DNA, the CDR3 is TGTGCCAGCAGCCAATCATCTAGCGGGGGGCTCAGCTCCTACAATGAGCAGTTCTTC.

The chain's CDR3 is CAISGGQGLSGANVLTF. In DNA, the CDR3 is TGTGCCATCAGTGGGGGACAGGGACTCTCTGGGGCCAACGTCCTGACTTTC. V is TRBV10-3 and J is TRBJ2-6; 9 positions match TRBD1. This CDR3 has 17 amino acids. From germline, CDR1 is ENHRY and CDR2 SYGVKD. Unmatched junction bases numbered 4, after V lost 4 bases and J lost 0 bases.

CDR3 nucleotides: TGTGCCAGCAGCCAAGATCGATGGACAGGGGGTCGCCGCGGGGAGCTGTTTTTT. Its protein product is CASSQDRWTGGRRGELFF. The chain couples TRBV4-2 to TRBJ2-2, with 10 bases identical to TRBD1. From germline, CDR1 is LGHNA and CDR2 YNFKEQ. The CDR3 is made up of 18 amino acids. Trimming at V came to 0 bases and at J to 7 bases, leaving 11 bases not matched to a gene.

The chain employs TRBV13 and TRBJ2-3, with 7 bases lining up with TRBD2. Germline loops: CDR1 PRHDT, CDR2 FYEKMQ (reference sequence). V was pared by 5 bases and J by 0 bases, with 11 bases of the junction left unmatched. This CDR3 has 17 amino acids. The CDR3, as DNA: TGTGCCAGCAGCAAACCCGGACTAGGCCCTAGCACAGATACGCAGTATTTT. Residues: CASSKPGLGPSTDTQYF.

Written as DNA, the CDR3 is TGCAGCGTGACCGGGACAGAGGCCTGGAATGAGCAGTTCTTC. Protein product: CSVTGTEAWNEQFF. The chain recombines TRBV29-1 with TRBJ2-1; the match to TRBD1 covers 7 bases. From germline, CDR1 is SQVTM and CDR2 ANQGSEA. Trimming took 6 bases from V and 7 from J; bases not matched to a gene: 12. This CDR3 spans 14 amino acids.

This chain uses TRBV27 with TRBJ2-7; D is possibly TRBD2 (5 bases). V was pared by 4 bases and J by 7 bases, with 17 bases between. The CDR3 length is 14 residues. Germline V CDR1 and CDR2: MNHEY, SMNVEV (reference sequence). The CDR3 DNA reads TGTGCCAGCAGTTCACAAAGAAGGACGGGGGAGCAGTACTTC. Protein: CASSSQRRTGEQYF.

This clone has only a few counts. The genes are TRBV2 and TRBJ2-2, with TRBD1 identical over 7 bases. Germline-derived CDR1 and CDR2 are SNHLY and FYNNEI. This CDR3 has 15 residues. V lost 10 bases, J lost 1 base, and 9 bases stayed unmatched. CDR3 nucleotide sequence: TGTGCCACCCGCAGGGGGATAATGAACACCGGGGAGCTGTTTTTT. Residues: CATRRGIMNTGELFF. The variable domain in full, completed from reference TRBV2 and TRBJ2-2, reads EPEVTQTPSHQVTQMGQEVILRCVPISNHLYFYWYRQILGQKVEFLVSFYNNEISEKSEIFDDQFSVERPDGSNFTLKIRSTKLEDSAMYFCATRRGIMNTGELFFGEGSRLTVL.

V gene TRBV10-3 combines with J gene TRBJ1-1, with 9 positions matching TRBD1. Germline loops: CDR1 ENHRY, CDR2 SYGVKD. The junction had 4 bases not matched to a gene; V was cut back by 4 bases and J by 7 bases. This CDR3 has 13 residues. CDR3 sequence reads: CAISGQGGGEAFF. The DNA for the CDR3 is TGTGCCATCAGTGGACAGGGGGGGGGTGAAGCTTTCTTT.

This rearrangement joins TRBV2 to TRBJ1-4, with D uncertain. V dropped 7 bases and J dropped 8 bases, with 14 bases sitting between them. CDR3 size: 13 residues. Per germline, CDR1 SNHLY and CDR2 FYNNEI. In nucleotides, the CDR3 is TGTGCCAGCACCAGAGGGAGGTTAGAAAAACTGTTTTTT. It translates to CASTRGRLEKLFF.

To note about this clone: Other DNA variants within this sample encode the same CDR3. The gene calls are TRBV10-3 and TRBJ1-1; no reliable D call. Germline values: CDR1 ENHRY, CDR2 SYGVKD. V lost 4 bases and J 4 bases, leaving 7 bases between the germline ends. The CDR3 totals 12 residues. CDR3 region: CAISVGGTEAFF. DNA for the CDR3: TGTGCCATCAGTGTCGGAGGCACTGAAGCTTTCTTT.

The chain couples TRBV27 to TRBJ2-7; no clear D gene. The V gene's germline CDR1 is MNHEY and CDR2 SMNVEV (reference sequence). Trimming pared 4 bases from V and 5 bases from J, leaving 12 bases between. The CDR3 consists of 13 residues. The CDR3 DNA sequence: TGTGCCAGCAGTTGGCCGGGTTCAAACGAGCAGTACTTC. Translated: CASSWPGSNEQYF.

The rearrangement joins TRBV28 to TRBJ2-6; a weak D match, TRBD2 (6 bases). Germline V gene lookup returns CDR1 MDHEN and CDR2 SYDVKM. V was shortened by 8 bases and J by 3 bases, with 11 bases between the two germline ends. The CDR3 covers 14 residues. For the CDR3, the DNA is TGTGCCAGCCGGGCGGGACTTGGGGCCAACGTCCTGACTTTC. Its translation is CASRAGLGANVLTF.

This clone turned up a few times. CDR3 bases: TGTGCCATCCCGTTCGAGCAGTACTTC. It is translated as CAIPFEQYF. The chain links TRBV21-1 to TRBJ2-7; the DNA was not compared with TRBD2, the D call given in the table. TRBV21-1 is labeled a pseudogene. There are 9 residues in the CDR3.

The chain recombines TRBV5-1 with TRBJ2-1; TRBD2 aligns across 10 bases. Germline V gene data show CDR1 as SGHRS and CDR2 as YFSETQ. After removal of 0 bases from V and 0 bases from J, the junction contained 3 bases not matched to a gene. The CDR3 is made up of 17 amino acids. The CDR3 is CASSLVTSGDSYNEQFF. DNA for the CDR3: TGCGCCAGCAGCTTGGTAACTAGCGGGGACTCCTACAATGAGCAGTTCTTC.

The chain is built from TRBV15 and TRBJ2-1; TRBD2 matches at 13 bases. Germline loops: CDR1 LNHNV, CDR2 YYDKDF (reference sequence). The V gene end was trimmed by 0 bases and the J gene end by 6 bases; junction bases not matched to a gene: 5. The CDR3 loop spans 17 amino acids. The CDR3 DNA sequence: TGTGCCACCAGCAGAGAACTAGCGGGGGGGCCGGGCAATGAGCAGTTCTTC. This codes for CATSRELAGGPGNEQFF.

This clone was seen a few times. V and J are TRBV6-1 and TRBJ1-1, with TRBD1 matching 8 bases. The length of the CDR3 is 14 residues. Trimming took 4 bases from V and 0 from J; bases not matched to a gene: 1. Germline CDR1 and CDR2: MNHNS and SASEGT. In DNA form, the CDR3 reads TGTGCCAGCAGTGGACAGGGGATGAACACTGAAGCTTTCTTT. Its protein is CASSGQGMNTEAFF.

The rearrangement joins TRBV5-1 to TRBJ1-1; D might be TRBD1 (6 bases). The V end was cut by 0 bases, the J end by 4 bases, with 16 bases between. Germline loops: CDR1 SGHRS, CDR2 YFSETQ. The CDR3 contains 16 residues. CDR3: CASSLAYRGAGTEAFF. CDR3 nucleotide sequence: TGCGCCAGCAGCTTGGCCTATCGGGGGGCAGGCACTGAAGCTTTCTTT. The complete variable domain, with remaining parts taken from reference TRBV5-1 and TRBJ1-1, reads KAGVTQTPRYLIKTRGQQVTLSCSPISGHRSVSWYQQTPGQGLQFLFEYFSETQRNKGNFPGRFSGRQFSNSRSEMNVSTLELGDSALYLCASSLAYRGAGTEAFFGQGTRLTVV.

The V gene is TRBV28, the J gene TRBJ2-3; 8 nucleotides match TRBD2. J was trimmed by 5 bases and V by 6 bases; bases with no gene match: 10. CDR3 size: 15 residues. The V gene's germline CDR1 is MDHEN and CDR2 SYDVKM. The CDR3 region has the DNA TGTGCCAGCAGGGGTGCGAGCGGGGGCCAAGATACGCAGTATTTT. As protein: CASRGASGGQDTQYF.

The CDR3 is CASSSGTGPYEQYF. The CDR3 nucleotides are TGTGCCAGTAGTTCCGGGACAGGTCCCTACGAGCAGTACTTC. This chain joins TRBV19 and TRBJ2-7; 8 bases line up with TRBD1. This CDR3 has 14 amino acids. Germline CDR1 is LNHDA and CDR2 is SQIVND (reference sequence). J gave up 2 bases and V 5 bases, and 5 bases lay outside the gene matches.

Points on this clone: The germline gene is not matched at one end of the junction; a read error may be the cause. The chain has TRBV7-9 and TRBJ2-2; D unresolved. CDR1 SEHNR and CDR2 FQNEAQ come from the germline V gene (reference sequence). CDR3 size: 14 residues. DNA of the CDR3: TGTTCCAGCAGCTTCTGGGCTGGTACCGGGGAGCTGTTTTTT. The encoded protein is CSSSFWAGTGELFF.

The count of this clone is one. The rearrangement joins TRBV10-2 to TRBJ2-5, with D unclear. Germline V lookup: CDR1 WSHSY, CDR2 SAAADI. Trimming shortened V by 0 bases and J by 4 bases, and 6 bases separated the two germline ends. The CDR3 is 13 amino acids. CDR3 nucleotide sequence: TGCGCCAGCAGTGAGTCAGGCGGAGAGACCCAGTACTTC. Encoded protein: CASSESGGETQYF.

This sequence joins TRBV19 and TRBJ1-5; D gene ambiguous. Germline values: CDR1 LNHDA, CDR2 SQIVND (reference sequence). The ends were cut back, 1 base at V and 4 bases at J, with 8 bases in the middle. This CDR3 is 14 amino acids long. The CDR3 protein is CASSIVQANQPQHF. The CDR3 nucleotides are TGTGCCAGTAGTATAGTTCAGGCTAATCAGCCCCAGCATTTT.

The table lists this clone with a count of one. The chain links TRBV7-9 to TRBJ1-5; TRBD1 matches at 11 bases. CDR3 length: 16 residues. In germline, CDR1 is SEHNR, CDR2 FQNEAQ (reference sequence). V shed 3 bases, J shed 2 bases, and the junction held 3 bases outside the gene matches. The CDR3 DNA reads TGTGCCAGCAGCTTGGACAGGGGGCTTGGCAATCAGCCCCAGCATTTT. Its protein product is CASSLDRGLGNQPQHF.

This clone was counted once. The rearrangement links TRBV5-1 to TRBJ1-3; no clear D gene. Germline CDR1 is SGHRS and CDR2 is YFSETQ. CDR3 length: 17 residues. Deletions cut 2 bases from V and 0 bases from J, with 15 bases between. The CDR3 sequence is CASSLSPRGHSGNTIYF. DNA for the CDR3: TGCGCCAGCAGCTTATCGCCCCGGGGTCACTCTGGAAACACCATATATTTT.